This TCR beta chain comes out of a study of cytomegalovirus exposure and HLA in healthy donors. This CDR3 has 16 amino acids. The germline gives CDR1 LNHDA, CDR2 SQIVND (reference sequence). The V and J ends lost 7 bases and 4 bases, in that order; junction bases with no gene match: 10. With regard to this clone: Its matching antigen is unknown.

Vbeta (60) and Jbeta (13) primers were used in the PCR. The data were produced by immunoSEQ multiplex PCR, yet TCRdb's version contains in-frame clones alone and is incomplete. The sample contains 100,000 or so clones, 60% to 85% of which appear only once. General observations from the study: Three chains linked to CMV were shown in vitro to be specific for CMV antigens. A prior analysis recorded that most TCR beta V segments were productive about 87% or about 30% of the time.

Healthy donors of bone marrow made up the group. V usage is TRBV19 and J usage is TRBJ2-2; 9 nucleotides match TRBD2. Material: PBMCs. The TCR comes from a male donor in good health and CMV-seronegative. This chain's CDR3 is CASKSAEREATGELFF. In DNA, the CDR3 is TGTGCCAGTAAGTCTGCAGAGCGGGAGGCCACCGGGGAGCTGTTTTTT.